The 2 T cell receptor beta chains given below trace back to one sample, sequenced in a study of T cell responses to AZD1222 COVID-19 vaccine. Sequencing was performed with immunoSEQ multiplex PCR; in TCRdb, only in-frame clones are kept and a portion is missing. Among 68,000 or so clones listed, about nine tenths were seen once. Sample: peripheral blood, taken on day 0 of AZD1222 vaccination. The receptors stem from an adult in good health.

The chain couples TRBV30 to TRBJ2-5, with 7 bases that match TRBD1. Germline assignment: CDR1 GTSNPN and CDR2 SVGIG (reference sequence). V gave up 5 bases and J gave up 6 bases; unmatched junction bases: 9. The CDR3 consists of 13 residues. DNA of the CDR3: TGTGCCTGGGGGAGACAGGGTACGCAGACCCAGTACTTC. It yields the protein CAWGRQGTQTQYF.

The rearrangement links TRBV7-2 to TRBJ1-1; 7 bases line up with TRBD1. The trim removed 4 bases at V and 8 bases at J, leaving 22 bases unmatched. The CDR3 has 18 residues. Per germline, CDR1 SGHTA and CDR2 FQGNSA. The CDR3 DNA is TGTGCCAGCAGCTCCCCACTACGACAGGGTAAGGCACGGAACGAAGCTTTCTTT. This gives the protein CASSSPLRQGKARNEAFF. The full variable domain, with the rest looked up from reference TRBV7-2 and TRBJ1-1, is GAGVSQSPSNKVTEKGKDVELRCDPISGHTALYWYRQSLGQGLEFLIYFQGNSAPDKSGLPSDRFSAERTGGSVSTLTIQRTQQEDSAVYLCASSSPLRQGKARNEAFFGQGTRLTVV.